This TCR beta chain was documented in a study of blood T cell repertoires in COVID-19. Assay used: immunoSEQ multiplex PCR; TCRdb lists only in-frame clones, some missing. The profile shows approximately 60,000 clones, 70% to 85% of them singletons. The V segment lost 4 bases and the J segment 6 bases; nucleotides outside the gene matches: 7. This CDR3 contains 15 residues. The V gene's germline CDR1 is SGHRS and CDR2 YFSETQ. The table lists this clone with many counts. This clonotype originated in a man aged 60 to 75 with acute or convalescent COVID-19. Sequencing used peripheral blood. The chain combines TRBV5-1 with TRBJ2-7; TRBD2 matches 13 bases. CDR3 sequence: CASSRELAGGLEQYF. The CDR3 DNA sequence: TGCGCCAGCAGCCGGGAACTAGCGGGAGGGCTCGAGCAGTACTTC.